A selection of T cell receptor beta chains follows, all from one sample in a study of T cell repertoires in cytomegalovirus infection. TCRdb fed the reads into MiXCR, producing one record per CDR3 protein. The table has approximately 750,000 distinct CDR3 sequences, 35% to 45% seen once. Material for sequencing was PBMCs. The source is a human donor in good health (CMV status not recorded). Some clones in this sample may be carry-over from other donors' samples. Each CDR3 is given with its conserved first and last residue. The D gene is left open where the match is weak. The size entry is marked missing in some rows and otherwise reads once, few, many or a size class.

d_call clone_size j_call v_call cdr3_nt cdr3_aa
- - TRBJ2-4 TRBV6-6 TGTGCCAGCATGAGGGACACCCAAGGAAACATTCAGTACTTC CASMRDTQGNIQYF
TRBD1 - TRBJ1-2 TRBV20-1 TGCAGTGCTAGCGACCCCCGACAGGGTTTACGTGGCTACACCTTC CSASDPRQGLRGYTF
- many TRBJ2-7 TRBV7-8 TGTGCCAGCACCTCCGGTTACGAGCAGTACTTC CASTSGYEQYF
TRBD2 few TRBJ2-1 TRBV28 TGTGCCAGCAGTCGACAAACCTGGAGCTCCGGGACTAGCATCAATGAGCAGTTCTTC CASSRQTWSSGTSINEQFF
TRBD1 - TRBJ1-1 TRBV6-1 TGTGCCAGCAGCGGACAGGGGCTGAACACTGAAGCTTTCTTT CASSGQGLNTEAFF
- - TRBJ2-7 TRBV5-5 TGTGCCAGCAGCTTGGCCCTCAAAACAGGTGACTCCTACGAGCAGTACTTC CASSLALKTGDSYEQYF
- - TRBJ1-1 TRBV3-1 TGTGCCAGCAGCCAAGATGAACAGGCCTTGAACACTGAAGCTTTCTTT CASSQDEQALNTEAFF
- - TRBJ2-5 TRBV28 TGTGCCAGCAGTTTACGGGCCACAAAAGAGACCCAGTACTTC CASSLRATKETQYF
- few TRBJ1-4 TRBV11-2 TGTGCCAGCAGCTTAGGATCCCCTTGGGGCCTTAATGAAAAACTGTTTTTT CASSLGSPWGLNEKLFF
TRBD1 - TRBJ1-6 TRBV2 TGTGCCAGCAGTTACGGGACAGGGGTAAAGTCACCCCTCCACTTT CASSYGTGVKSPLHF
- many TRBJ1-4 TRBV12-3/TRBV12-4 TGTGCCAGCAGTTCCGGAGGACAGCTAAATGAAAAACTGTTTTTT CASSSGGQLNEKLFF
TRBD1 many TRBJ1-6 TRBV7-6 TGTGCCAGCAGCTCCGGGACAGCCAATTCACCCCTCCACTTT CASSSGTANSPLHF
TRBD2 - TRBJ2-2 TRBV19 TGTGCCAGTAGTATAGGACGACTAGCGGCGAACACCGGGGAGCTGTTTTTT CASSIGRLAANTGELFF
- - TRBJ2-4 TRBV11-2 TGTGCCAGCAGCCAACTGAAAAACATTCAGTACTTC CASSQLKNIQYF
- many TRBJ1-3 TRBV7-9 TGTGCCAGCAGCCCGCTCCCGGGACGGGGGAAAGGAAACACCATATATTTT CASSPLPGRGKGNTIYF